This T cell receptor (beta chain) was sequenced for a study of beta chain features in type 1 diabetes. CDR1 and CDR2 (germline): MNHEY, SMNVEV (reference sequence). The CDR3 runs 13 residues. Trimming shortened V by 3 bases and J by 4 bases, and 7 bases separated the two germline ends. Stem cell-like memory, regulatory, central memory and naive CD4+ cells were sorted via CD45RO/CCR7/CD25/CD127/CD95/CD27. The authors reverse transcribed all of the isolated RNA, so sequencing captured expressed TCRB transcripts. Generated by immunoSEQ multiplex PCR, the TCRdb table keeps only in-frame clones and is missing some. Found here are 35,000 to 50,000 clones, roughly 50% of them singletons; the top ten hold about 0.24%.

The TCR comes from a woman younger than 45 in good health. The sequenced sample consisted of stem cell memory CD4+ T cells from blood. V and J are TRBV27 and TRBJ1-3; unclear D gene. CDR3 sequence: CASSFWSGNTIYF. In nucleotides, the CDR3 is TGTGCCAGCAGTTTCTGGAGCGGAAACACCATATATTTT.